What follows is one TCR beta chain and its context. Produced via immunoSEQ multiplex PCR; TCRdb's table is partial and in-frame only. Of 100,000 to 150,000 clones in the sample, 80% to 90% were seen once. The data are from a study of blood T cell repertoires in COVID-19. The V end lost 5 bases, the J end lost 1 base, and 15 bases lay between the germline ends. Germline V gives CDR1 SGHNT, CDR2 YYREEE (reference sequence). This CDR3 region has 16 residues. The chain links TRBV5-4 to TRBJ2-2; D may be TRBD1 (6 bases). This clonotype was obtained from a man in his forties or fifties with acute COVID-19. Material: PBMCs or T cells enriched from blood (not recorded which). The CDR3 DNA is TGTGCCAGCAGTTCCTACCAGGGGCTGAACACCGGGGAGCTGTTTTTT. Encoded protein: CASSSYQGLNTGELFF. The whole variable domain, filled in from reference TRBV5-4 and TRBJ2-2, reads ETGVTQSPTHLIKTRGQQVTLRCSSQSGHNTVSWYQQALGQGPQFIFQYYREEENGRGNFPPRFSGLQFPNYSSELNVNALELDDSALYLCASSSYQGLNTGELFFGEGSRLTVL.